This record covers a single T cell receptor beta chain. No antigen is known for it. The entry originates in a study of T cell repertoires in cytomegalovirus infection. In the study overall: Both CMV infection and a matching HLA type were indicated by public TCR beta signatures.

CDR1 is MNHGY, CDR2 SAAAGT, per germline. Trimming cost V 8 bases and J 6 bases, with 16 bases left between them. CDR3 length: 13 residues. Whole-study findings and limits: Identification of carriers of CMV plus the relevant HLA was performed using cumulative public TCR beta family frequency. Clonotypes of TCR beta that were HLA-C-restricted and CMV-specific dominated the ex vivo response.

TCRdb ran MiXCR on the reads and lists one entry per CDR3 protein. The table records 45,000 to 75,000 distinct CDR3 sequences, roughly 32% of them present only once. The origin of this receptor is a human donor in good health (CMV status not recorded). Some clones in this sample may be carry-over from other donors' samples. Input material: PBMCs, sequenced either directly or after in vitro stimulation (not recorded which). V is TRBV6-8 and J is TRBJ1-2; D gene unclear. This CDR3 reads CASRRGSLHGYTF. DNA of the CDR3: TGTGCCAGCCGGCGAGGATCTCTCCATGGCTACACCTTC.